Each of the 22 T cell receptor beta chains below was sequenced from the same sample in a study of CD8 T cells in ankylosing spondylitis. Each CDR3 protein gets one entry after TCRdb re-called the 5' RACE reads with MiXCR. The table includes about 160,000 distinct CDR3 sequences, approximately 16% detected once. Material: blood, either unsorted or a sorted T cell fraction (not recorded which). The source of these receptors is a male donor with ankylosing spondylitis or in good health (not recorded which).

J is TRBJ2-3 and V is TRBV5-4; D unresolved. The V end was cut by 2 bases, the J end by 2 bases, with 12 bases between. Germline CDR1 reads SGHNT; CDR2 reads YYREEE (reference sequence). This CDR3 region has 15 residues. CDR3 DNA: TGTGCCAGCAGCTTAGATGAGACGCTCACAGATACGCAGTATTTT. It is translated as CASSLDETLTDTQYF.

The chain combines TRBV3-1 with TRBJ2-5, with 11 bases matching TRBD2. The CDR3 covers 17 residues. The V segment lost 0 bases and the J segment 2 bases; nucleotides outside the gene matches: 5. CDR1 and CDR2 (germline): LGHDT, YNNKEL (reference sequence). The CDR3 reads CASSQEGLAAEQETQYF. The DNA of the CDR3 is TGTGCCAGCAGCCAAGAGGGACTAGCGGCAGAACAAGAGACCCAGTACTTC.

The chain combines TRBV5-1 with TRBJ1-1; D uncertain. CDR3 length equals 15 residues. CDR1 is SGHRS and CDR2 is YFSETQ in the germline V gene. V lost 2 bases to trimming and J lost 3 bases, with 14 bases between them. The CDR3 sequence: CASSFGRVGDTEAFF. The CDR3 bases are TGCGCCAGCAGCTTCGGGCGAGTGGGCGACACTGAAGCTTTCTTT.

This clonotype appeared many times. The rearrangement uses TRBV20-1 and TRBJ2-7, with D perhaps matching TRBD1 (6 bases). Germline CDR1 reads DFQATT; CDR2 reads SNEGSKA (reference sequence). The CDR3 covers 13 residues. Trimming stripped 5 bases from V and 4 bases from J, with 15 bases between. The CDR3 protein is CSAGRGIRYEQYF. CDR3 DNA sequence: TGCAGTGCTGGCAGGGGAATCAGGTACGAGCAGTACTTC.

This clonotype came up a few times. The genes are TRBV28 and TRBJ2-1; TRBD2 agrees at 11 bases. Germline CDR1 MDHEN, CDR2 SYDVKM. This CDR3 contains 15 residues. Trimming cost V 6 bases and J 8 bases; bases outside gene matches: 9. CDR3 DNA sequence: TGTGCCAGCAGCCGGACTACTAGCGGGAGAGATGAGCAGTTCTTC. It specifies CASSRTTSGRDEQFF. Filled out from reference TRBV28 and TRBJ2-1, the complete variable domain reads DVKVTQSSRYLVKRTGEKVFLECVQDMDHENMFWYRQDPGLGLRLIYFSYDVKMKEKGDIPEGYSVSREKKERFSLILESASTNQTSMYLCASSRTTSGRDEQFFGPGTRLTVL.

This clonotype was counted ten times or more. The gene calls are TRBV5-1 and TRBJ2-1; 9 bases are shared with TRBD2. The trim removed 2 bases at V and 5 bases at J, leaving 5 bases unmatched. Germline-derived CDR1 and CDR2 are SGHRS and YFSETQ. CDR3 size: 15 residues. The CDR3 here is CASSLVAGADNEQFF. The CDR3 nucleotides are TGCGCCAGCAGCTTAGTAGCGGGAGCGGACAATGAGCAGTTCTTC.

There are a few counts of this clonotype. The genes are TRBV7-9 and TRBJ2-2; no clear D gene. The V gene's germline CDR1 is SEHNR and CDR2 FQNEAQ (reference sequence). The CDR3 is 14 amino acids. Trimming left V 2 bases short and J 2 bases short, with 6 bases between. The CDR3 nucleotides read TGTGCCAGCAGCTTACTAGTCAACACCGGGGAGCTGTTTTTT. It encodes CASSLLVNTGELFF. The full variable domain, its missing parts supplied by reference TRBV7-9 and TRBJ2-2, is DTGVSQNPRHKITKRGQNVTFRCDPISEHNRLYWYRQTLGQGPEFLTYFQNEAQLEKSRLLSDRFSAERPKGSFSTLEIQRTEQGDSAMYLCASSLLVNTGELFFGEGSRLTVL.

This clonotype was seen only a few times. The J gene is TRBJ2-7, the V gene TRBV2, with a tentative D call TRBD2 (6 bases). Trimming stripped 7 bases from V and 5 bases from J, with 12 bases between. This CDR3 is built from 12 residues. CDR1 SNHLY and CDR2 FYNNEI come from the germline V gene. DNA for the CDR3: TGTGCCAGCACGGGGGAATCCGACGAGCAGTACTTC. Translated, it gives CASTGESDEQYF.

The sample holds a few counts of this clonotype. CDR3 protein: CASRASAGGLTRTQYF. In DNA form, the CDR3 reads TGTGCCAGCAGGGCTTCAGCGGGGGGGCTGACGAGGACCCAGTACTTC. This chain uses TRBV12-3 or TRBV12-4 with TRBJ2-5; 10 bases map to TRBD2. Germline trimming cut 6 bases from V and 7 bases from J; bases unmatched to any gene: 14. This CDR3 spans 16 amino acids.

This clonotype has just a few counts. The chain uses TRBV27 and TRBJ2-2; TRBD2 matches at 9 bases. J lost 6 bases, V lost 3 bases, and 5 bases had no gene match. Germline V gene sequence: CDR1 MNHEY, CDR2 SMNVEV (reference sequence). This CDR3 region has 15 residues. CDR3 nucleotide sequence: TGTGCCAGCAGTTTTATGCTAGCGGGATCCGGGGAGCTGTTTTTT. Translation gives CASSFMLAGSGELFF.

CDR3 bases: TGTGCCAGCATGGACAGGGTCCATCGGCTGTTTTTT. This gives the protein CASMDRVHRLFF. The rearrangement joins TRBV12-3 or TRBV12-4 to TRBJ1-4, with TRBD1 matching 8 bases. The CDR3 length is 12 residues. V lost 7 bases to trimming and J lost 14 bases; unmatched junction nucleotides: 9.

This clonotype was observed at least ten times. V is TRBV15 and J is TRBJ1-5; 9 bases are shared with TRBD1. This CDR3 is built from 17 residues. Trimming cost V 1 base and J 7 bases; bases outside gene matches: 11. Germline loops: CDR1 LNHNV, CDR2 YYDKDF (reference sequence). Here the CDR3 reads CATSRGGRTGTGQPQHF. CDR3 in DNA: TGTGCCACCAGCAGAGGTGGTAGGACAGGGACAGGGCAGCCCCAGCATTTT.

The chain recombines TRBV19 with TRBJ1-5; maybe TRBD1 (5 bases). From germline, CDR1 is LNHDA and CDR2 SQIVND (reference sequence). Between the trimmed V and J ends, which lost 5 bases and 0 bases, there was a span of 14 bases. This CDR3 is 16 amino acids long. The CDR3 region has the DNA TGTGCCAGTAGTCTTGGGGACGGATATAGCAATCAGCCCCAGCATTTT. Amino acids: CASSLGDGYSNQPQHF.

This clonotype was detected a few times. This chain joins TRBV2 and TRBJ2-7; D remains unclear. With 8 bases removed from V and 6 bases from J, the gap between germline ends came to 14 bases. The CDR3 totals 12 residues. CDR1 and CDR2 (germline): SNHLY, FYNNEI. This CDR3 reads CASDSNVGEQYF. In DNA form, the CDR3 reads TGTGCCAGCGATTCCAATGTGGGCGAGCAGTACTTC.

The CDR3 nucleotides read TGTGCCAGCAGACCGGACCAAACCTTTAACTATGGCTACACCTTC. Protein: CASRPDQTFNYGYTF. The chain is built from TRBV27 and TRBJ1-2; D call uncertain. The CDR3 has 15 residues. The germline V gene has CDR1 MNHEY and CDR2 SMNVEV (reference sequence). Between the trimmed V and J ends, which lost 6 bases and 1 base, there was a span of 15 bases.

The sample holds many counts of this clonotype. The rearrangement joins TRBV5-1 to TRBJ2-3; 11 bases fit TRBD2. The CDR3 covers 20 residues. Unmatched junction bases numbered 16, after V lost 0 bases and J lost 4 bases. The V gene's germline CDR1 is SGHRS and CDR2 YFSETQ. The CDR3 reads CASSLALHGLTSGTADTQYF. The DNA of the CDR3 is TGCGCCAGCAGCTTGGCATTACATGGTCTGACTAGCGGGACGGCAGATACGCAGTATTTT.

The chain combines TRBV29-1 with TRBJ1-3; the D is unclear. CDR1 and CDR2 from the germline V gene are SQVTM and ANQGSEA. The CDR3 totals 17 residues. V lost 0 bases and J lost 0, with 15 bases in between. In nucleotides, the CDR3 is TGCAGCGTTGAAGATGGGAGGGTAGGGTACTCTGGAAACACCATATATTTT. The encoded protein is CSVEDGRVGYSGNTIYF.

The chain carries TRBV6-5 and TRBJ2-7; maybe TRBD1 (5 bases). CDR1 and CDR2 from the germline V gene are MNHEY and SVGAGI. This CDR3 comprises 13 residues. The ends were cut back, 6 bases at V and 1 base at J, with 10 bases in the middle. CDR3 in amino acids: CASRLDSSYEQYF. CDR3 coding DNA: TGTGCCAGCAGACTCGACAGTTCCTACGAGCAGTACTTC.

This clonotype has at least ten counts. The genes are TRBV20-1 and TRBJ2-5; D not certain. V was shortened by 3 bases and J by 9 bases, with 17 bases between the two germline ends. The V gene's germline CDR1 is DFQATT and CDR2 SNEGSKA (reference sequence). The CDR3 covers 13 residues. In nucleotides, the CDR3 is TGCAGTGCTAGGCCCCCGTCCTTCGAGGCCCAGTACTTC. It yields the protein CSARPPSFEAQYF.

This clonotype was seen a handful of times. This rearrangement joins TRBV12-3 or TRBV12-4 to TRBJ2-2, with 16 bases matching TRBD2. Trimming at V came to 1 base and at J to 7 bases, leaving 3 bases not matched to a gene. This CDR3 has 17 residues. CDR3 nucleotide sequence: TGTGCCAGCAGTTTAGGGGGACTAGCGGGAGGGGGCGGGGAGCTGTTTTTT. This codes for CASSLGGLAGGGGELFF.

This sequence joins TRBV11-2 and TRBJ2-7; maybe TRBD2 (6 bases). V gave up 5 bases and J gave up 3 bases, with 14 bases separating them. Germline CDR1 and CDR2: SGHAT and FQNNGV. This CDR3 is 14 amino acids long. The DNA of the CDR3 is TGTGCCAGCAGCCGGACGGACGGGGGCTACGAGCAGTACTTC. It encodes CASSRTDGGYEQYF.

This clonotype was counted many times. The genes are TRBV20-1 and TRBJ2-7, with 8 bases that match TRBD2. Germline values: CDR1 DFQATT, CDR2 SNEGSKA (reference sequence). The CDR3 runs to 18 residues. V trimming: 5 bases; J trimming: 0 bases; junction bases outside the gene matches: 18. The CDR3 sequence is CSAPPRAGGSFLSYEQYF. As DNA, the CDR3 is TGCAGTGCTCCGCCCCGGGCGGGAGGCTCATTTCTCTCCTACGAGCAGTACTTC.